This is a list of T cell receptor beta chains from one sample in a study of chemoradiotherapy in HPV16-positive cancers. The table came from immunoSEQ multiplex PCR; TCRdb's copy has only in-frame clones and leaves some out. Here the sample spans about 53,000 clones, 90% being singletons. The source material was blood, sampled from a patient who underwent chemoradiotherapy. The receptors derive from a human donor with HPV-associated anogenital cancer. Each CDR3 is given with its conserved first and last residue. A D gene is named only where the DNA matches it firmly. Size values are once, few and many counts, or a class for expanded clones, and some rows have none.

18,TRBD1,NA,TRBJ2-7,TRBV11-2,CASSFSPQAGRGQGEQYF,TGTGCCAGCAGCTTCTCCCCGCAAGCAGGCAGGGGGCAAGGAGAGCAGTACTTC
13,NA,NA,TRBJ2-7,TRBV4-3,CASSQRVDYEQYF,TGCGCCAGCAGCCAAAGGGTGGACTACGAGCAGTACTTC
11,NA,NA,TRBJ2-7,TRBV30,CAWNHKGEQYF,TGTGCCTGGAATCATAAGGGCGAGCAGTACTTC
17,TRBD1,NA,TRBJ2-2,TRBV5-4,CASSSFQGAANTGELFF,TGTGCCAGCAGCTCTTTTCAGGGGGCCGCGAACACCGGGGAGCTGTTTTTT
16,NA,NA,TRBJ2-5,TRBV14,CASSHLTGRGQETQYF,TGTGCCAGCAGCCATTTGACCGGCCGGGGCCAAGAGACCCAGTACTTC
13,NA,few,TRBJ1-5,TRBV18,CASSLRGGQPQHF,TGTGCCAGCTCCCTCCGGGGAGGCCAGCCCCAGCATTTT
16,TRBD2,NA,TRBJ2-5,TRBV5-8,CASLYYGGGYQETQYF,TGTGCCAGCCTATATTATGGCGGGGGTTACCAAGAGACCCAGTACTTC
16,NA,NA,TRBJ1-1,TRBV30,CAWSVRLAGMNTEAFF,TGTGCCTGGAGTGTACGATTGGCAGGAATGAACACTGAAGCTTTCTTT
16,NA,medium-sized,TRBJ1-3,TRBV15,CATSVGREHSGNTIYF,TGTGCCACCAGCGTGGGGAGGGAGCACTCTGGAAACACCATATATTTT
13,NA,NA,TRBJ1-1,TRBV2,CASNLSPRSEAFF,TGTGCCAGCAATCTATCTCCCCGGTCCGAAGCTTTCTTT
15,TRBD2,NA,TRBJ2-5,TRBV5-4,CASSTLAGGPKTQYF,TGTGCCAGCAGCACACTAGCGGGAGGGCCCAAGACCCAGTACTTC
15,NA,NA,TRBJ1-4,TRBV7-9,CASSFPQTTNEKLFF,TGTGCCAGCAGCTTTCCACAGACAACTAATGAAAAACTGTTTTTT
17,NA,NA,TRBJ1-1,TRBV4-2,CASSQGLAGAPGTEAFF,TGTGCCAGCAGCCAAGGGCTTGCGGGGGCCCCGGGGACTGAAGCTTTCTTT
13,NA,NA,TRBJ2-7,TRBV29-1,CSVEGPGGGEQYF,TGCAGCGTTGAGGGCCCAGGGGGGGGCGAGCAGTACTTC
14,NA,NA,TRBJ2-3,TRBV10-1,CASSDPLREYTQYF,TGCGCCAGCAGTGACCCCCTCCGGGAGTACACGCAGTATTTT
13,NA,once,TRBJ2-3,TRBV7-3,CASSAQGADTQYF,TGTGCCAGCAGCGCTCAGGGAGCCGATACGCAGTATTTT
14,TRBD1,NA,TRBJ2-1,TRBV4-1,CASSLDRGVGEQFF,TGCGCCAGCAGCCTGGACAGGGGGGTGGGTGAGCAGTTCTTC
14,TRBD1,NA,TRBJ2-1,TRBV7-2,CASSTQGAYNEQFF,TGTGCCAGCAGCACGCAGGGGGCTTACAATGAGCAGTTCTTC
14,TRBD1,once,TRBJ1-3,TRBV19,CATQDRPSGNTIYF,TGTGCCACCCAGGACAGGCCCTCTGGAAACACCATATATTTT
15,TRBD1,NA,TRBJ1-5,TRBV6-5,CASSSDRGSNQPQHF,TGTGCCAGCAGTTCGGACAGGGGAAGCAATCAGCCCCAGCATTTT
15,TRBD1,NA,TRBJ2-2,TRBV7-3,CASSSKQGIAGELFF,TGTGCCAGCAGCTCTAAACAGGGGATAGCCGGGGAGCTGTTTTTT
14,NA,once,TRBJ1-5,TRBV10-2,CASAIDLSIQPQHF,TGCGCCAGCGCGATAGACCTGTCTATTCAGCCCCAGCATTTT
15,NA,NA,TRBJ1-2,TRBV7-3,CASSPTRDGMSGYTF,TGTGCCAGCAGCCCGACCAGGGACGGAATGAGTGGCTACACCTTC
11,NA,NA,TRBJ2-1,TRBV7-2,CASSPAGEQFF,TGTGCCAGCAGCCCAGCGGGTGAGCAGTTCTTC
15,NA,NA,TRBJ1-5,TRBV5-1,CASSAGTGQGQPQHF,TGCGCCAGCAGCGCTGGGACGGGCCAGGGACAGCCCCAGCATTTT
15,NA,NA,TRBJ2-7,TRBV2,CASSPSSGATYEQYF,TGTGCCAGCAGTCCCTCCTCCGGAGCTACCTACGAGCAGTACTTC
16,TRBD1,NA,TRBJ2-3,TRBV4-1,CASSQDGTGGADTQYF,TGCGCCAGCAGCCAAGATGGGACAGGGGGCGCAGATACGCAGTATTTT
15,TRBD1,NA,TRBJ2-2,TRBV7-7,CASSPGQGATGELFF,TGTGCTAGCAGCCCGGGACAGGGGGCTACCGGGGAGCTGTTTTTT
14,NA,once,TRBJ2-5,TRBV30,CAWSNRGGQETQYF,TGTGCCTGGAGTAATAGAGGAGGACAAGAGACCCAGTACTTC
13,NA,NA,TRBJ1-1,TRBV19,CASSRYRDTEAFF,TGTGCCAGTAGTCGATATAGGGACACTGAAGCTTTCTTT
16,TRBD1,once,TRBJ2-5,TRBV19,CASSIGTGGFRETQYF,TGTGCCAGTAGTATCGGGACAGGGGGCTTCAGAGAGACCCAGTACTTC
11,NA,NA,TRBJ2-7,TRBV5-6,CASSLGGEQYF,TGTGCCAGCAGCTTGGGGGGCGAGCAGTACTTC
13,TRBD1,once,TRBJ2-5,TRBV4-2,CASSQTGEETQYF,TGTGCCAGCAGCCAGACAGGGGAAGAGACCCAGTACTTC
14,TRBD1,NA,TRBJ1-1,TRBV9,CASSVAAGGTEAFF,TGTGCCAGCAGCGTAGCGGCAGGGGGAACTGAAGCTTTCTTT
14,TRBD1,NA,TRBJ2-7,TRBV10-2,CATRQGTGSYEQYF,TGCGCCACCAGGCAAGGGACAGGATCTTACGAGCAGTACTTC
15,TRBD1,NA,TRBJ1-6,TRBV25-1,CASSESTGSGSPLHF,TGTGCCAGCAGTGAATCGACAGGGAGCGGCTCACCCCTCCACTTT
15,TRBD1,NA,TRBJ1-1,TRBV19,CASSSVDRANTEAFF,TGTGCCAGTAGTTCGGTTGACAGGGCGAACACTGAAGCTTTCTTT
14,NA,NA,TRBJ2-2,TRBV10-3,CAISEGLNTGELFF,TGTGCCATCAGTGAGGGTCTGAACACCGGGGAGCTGTTTTTT
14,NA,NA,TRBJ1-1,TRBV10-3,CASVMDPASTEAFF,TGTGCCTCCGTTATGGACCCAGCCTCCACTGAAGCTTTCTTT
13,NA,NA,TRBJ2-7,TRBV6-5,CASTVTLGGEQYF,TGTGCCAGCACTGTTACGCTTGGCGGAGAGCAGTACTTC
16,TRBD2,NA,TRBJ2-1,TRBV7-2,CASGRRAGGAYNEQFF,TGTGCCAGCGGACGACGGGCGGGGGGCGCCTACAATGAGCAGTTCTTC
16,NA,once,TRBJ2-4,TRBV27,CASSLWEGVAKNIQYF,TGTGCCAGCAGTTTATGGGAGGGGGTGGCCAAAAACATTCAGTACTTC
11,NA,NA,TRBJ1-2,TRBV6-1,CASRETGGYTF,TGTGCCAGCAGGGAGACGGGGGGCTACACCTTC
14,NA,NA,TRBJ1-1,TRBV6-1,CASSVARDSSEAFF,TGTGCCAGCAGTGTGGCAAGGGACTCATCTGAAGCTTTCTTT
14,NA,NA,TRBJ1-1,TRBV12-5,CASGARGGRTEAFF,TGTGCTAGTGGTGCCCGCGGGGGACGGACTGAAGCTTTCTTT
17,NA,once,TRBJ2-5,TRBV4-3,CASSQDGARGYQETQYF,TGCGCCAGCAGCCAAGATGGGGCCCGGGGGTACCAAGAGACCCAGTACTTC
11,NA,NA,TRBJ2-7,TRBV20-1,CSASTGYEQYF,TGCAGTGCTAGTACGGGGTACGAGCAGTACTTC
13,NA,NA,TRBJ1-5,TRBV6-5,CASRGQGGQPQHF,TGTGCCAGCAGGGGCCAGGGTGGTCAGCCCCAGCATTTT
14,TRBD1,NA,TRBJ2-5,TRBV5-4,CASSSTGAQETQYF,TGTGCCAGCAGCTCGACAGGGGCCCAAGAGACCCAGTACTTC
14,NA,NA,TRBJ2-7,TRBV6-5,CASSEIGNSYEQYF,TGTGCCAGCAGTGAAATCGGGAATTCCTACGAGCAGTACTTC
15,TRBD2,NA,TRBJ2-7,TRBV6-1,CAGSETSGGSYEQYF,TGTGCCGGCAGTGAAACCAGCGGGGGCTCCTACGAGCAGTACTTC